A single TCR beta chain is shown here with its context. Its recognized antigen is unknown. No quality values exist for individual bases; no much larger clone is one base distant. Interpreted using the paper, the time point label stands for: week 11, during vaccination. A 20-mer mutant IDH1 peptide at 300 micrograms in Montanide made up each vaccine dose, which was injected subcutaneously together with topical imiquimod. Donors had newly diagnosed WHO grade 3 or 4 IDH1-mutant astrocytomas with loss of nuclear ATRX. The samples were drawn from NOA16, a multicentre, single-arm, open-label phase I trial in Germany that tested a mutant IDH1 peptide vaccine in humans for the first time. Genomic DNA for TCRB sequencing was extracted from EDTA blood using the DNeasy Blood and Tissue Kit. From cysteine to phenylalanine, the CDR3 is 16 amino acids long. The DNA shown is the 48-base CDR3, in frame from base 1. Taken from the germline V gene, the CDR1 and CDR2 loops are SGDLS and YYNGEE. V drops 0 bases and J drops 0 bases, leaving 10 bases in between.

Library generation was performed with the immunoSEQ multiplex PCR assay. The hsTCRB Kit was used according to the manufacturer's protocol to amplify rearranged TCR beta chain sequences. Sequencing of TCRB libraries was carried out on an Illumina MiSeq. Per the authors' processing: The kit vendor's proprietary platform handled demultiplexing, trimming and gene mapping. TCRdb retrieved this table from immuneACCESS and kept in-frame rearrangements only. Not all clones are present; in checked studies, unresolved V genes account for under half, and no reason is known for the remainder. Clone size and the V and J calls come from that table; the DNA yielded D and trimming. For this sample the table gives some 40,000 clones, of which roughly 80% were detected only once. The ten biggest clones cover around 16% of the sample. This entry comes from a study of a mutant IDH1 vaccine in newly diagnosed glioma (dated by TCRdb to the early 2020s). Some background on the complete study: Patients received eight vaccinations in weeks 1, 3, 5, 7, 11, 15, 19 and 23, corresponding to visits V03 through V10. Vaccination was initiated 4-6 weeks after radiotherapy alone, or concurrently with temozolomide cycles in the chemotherapy-containing groups. Longitudinal TCRB deep sequencing was performed for roughly 27 treated patients wherever samples were available for exploratory analyses. Six visits were used for peripheral blood collection: V03 (baseline), V05, V07, V10, V12 and V13. The roughly 33 treated patients were roughly 62% male and around 38% female, with a mean age of approximately 38 years. Before enrollment, patients had received standard therapy of radiotherapy alone, temozolomide alone, or radiochemotherapy with temozolomide; most received the combination. What the research found in general, with its limitations: Changes in the top peripheral T cell clonotypes picked up by TCRB sequencing did not appear to be linked to pseudoprogression. Selection of PBMC samples for TCRB deep sequencing was based on availability. The authors noted that analyses of patient blood samples could not be reproduced because of sample limitations. Immune responses induced by the vaccine were seen in roughly 95% of patients across multiple MHC alleles.

The sequences come from peripheral blood mononuclear cells (PBMCs), collected from a glioma patient whose treatment included an IDH1 peptide vaccine. The chain uses TRBV9 and TRBJ2-1; the D gene cannot be resolved reliably. This sequence originates from a woman aged 30 to 39 with glioma. Some clones in this sample may be carry-over from other donors' samples. The CDR3 region has the sequence CASSVVGSSSYNEQFF. At the DNA level, the sequence is TGTGCCAGCAGCGTAGTAGGCTCGAGCTCCTACAATGAGCAGTTCTTC.